A single sample is the source of the 21 T cell receptor beta chains below, sequenced in a study of cytomegalovirus exposure and HLA in healthy donors (dated by TCRdb to about 2017). Library preparation was by the immunoSEQ multiplex PCR assay. Imported from immuneACCESS, the table was reduced by TCRdb to in-frame sequences with V and J called. These copies leave out some clones; in studies compared against another copy, an unresolved V gene accounts for under half, and the cause of the remainder is not known. In all, the sample holds some 120,000 clones, and over 85% of those were seen once. Clones ranked in the top ten supply about 1.9% of the sample. The sample taken for sequencing was PBMCs. All receptors derive from a woman in her late teens or twenties in good health and CMV-seronegative.

This clone was counted a single time. Other DNA variants within this sample encode the same CDR3. The rearrangement uses TRBV29-1 and TRBJ2-5, with 13 bases identical to TRBD2. J lost 5 bases, V lost 6 bases, and 0 bases had no gene match. CDR1 and CDR2 (germline): SQVTM, ANQGSEA. The CDR3 spans 12 residues. CDR3 sequence: CSVGLAGETQYF. The DNA for the CDR3 is TGCAGCGTGGGACTAGCGGGGGAGACCCAGTACTTC.

V usage is TRBV2 and J usage is TRBJ1-4; possible D gene TRBD1, 5 bases. CDR1 is SNHLY and CDR2 is FYNNEI in the germline V gene. Trimming shortened V by 7 bases and J by 6 bases, and 12 bases separated the two germline ends. The CDR3 length is 13 residues. The CDR3, as DNA: TGTGCCAGCATCAGGGAAGAAGATGAAAAACTGTTTTTT. Its protein product is CASIREEDEKLFF. The full variable domain, completed using reference TRBV2 and TRBJ1-4, is EPEVTQTPSHQVTQMGQEVILRCVPISNHLYFYWYRQILGQKVEFLVSFYNNEISEKSEIFDDQFSVERPDGSNFTLKIRSTKLEDSAMYFCASIREEDEKLFFGSGTQLSVL.

In this sample, this clone turned up once. V usage is TRBV4-1 and J usage is TRBJ2-7; D is unclear. There are 13 residues in the CDR3. The germline gives CDR1 MGHRA, CDR2 YSYEKL. Trimming removed 0 bases at V and 5 bases at J, with 8 bases between. The CDR3 protein is CASSQELADEQYF. The CDR3 coding sequence is TGCGCCAGCAGCCAAGAGCTGGCAGACGAGCAGTACTTC.

The chain recombines TRBV28 with TRBJ2-6; 11 bases are a match to TRBD1. CDR1 and CDR2 from the germline V gene are MDHEN and SYDVKM. The CDR3 covers 19 residues. After removal of 6 bases from V and 3 bases from J, the junction contained 13 bases not matched to a gene. The CDR3 protein is CASRGGTGGRVYGANVLTF. The CDR3 bases are TGTGCCAGCAGAGGGGGGACAGGGGGAAGGGTCTATGGGGCCAACGTCCTGACTTTC.

The chain carries TRBV19 and TRBJ2-1; 10 positions agree with TRBD2. The V gene end was trimmed by 3 bases and the J gene end by 6 bases; junction bases not matched to a gene: 11. The CDR3 has 17 residues. Germline CDR1 LNHDA, CDR2 SQIVND (reference sequence). CDR3 amino acids: CASSIGASGSFFNEQFF. CDR3 bases: TGTGCCAGTAGTATTGGCGCTAGCGGGAGTTTTTTCAATGAGCAGTTCTTC.

The chain uses TRBV27 and TRBJ2-1; D remains unclear. CDR3 size: 17 residues. The germline V gene has CDR1 MNHEY and CDR2 SMNVEV (reference sequence). V lost 4 bases and J 5 bases, leaving 21 bases between the germline ends. The CDR3 here is CASSSSQLRLSHNEQFF. The DNA for the CDR3 is TGTGCCAGCAGTTCGTCACAACTACGCCTGAGCCACAATGAGCAGTTCTTC.

The chain joins TRBV14 to TRBJ2-7; TRBD1 agrees at 9 bases. V shed 0 bases, J shed 3 bases, and the junction held 9 bases outside the gene matches. Germline values: CDR1 SGHDN, CDR2 FVKESK. The CDR3 contains 17 residues. The CDR3 nucleotides are TGTGCCAGCAGCCAAGATTGGGGGACAGGGTCGGGCTACGAGCAGTACTTC. Protein product: CASSQDWGTGSGYEQYF.

The V and J genes are TRBV10-3 and TRBJ2-2, with 13 bases fitting TRBD2. The J segment lost 8 bases and the V segment lost 10 bases, leaving 16 bases of the junction unmatched. CDR1 ENHRY and CDR2 SYGVKD come from the germline V gene. This CDR3 comprises 17 residues. The CDR3 nucleotides read TGTGCCACCCCAATACTAGCGGGAGGGCCTGTTTGGGGGGAGCTGTTTTTT. Protein sequence: CATPILAGGPVWGELFF.

The chain employs TRBV19 and TRBJ2-6; D perhaps matches TRBD1 (6 bases). V lost 7 bases to trimming and J lost 0 bases, with 13 bases between them. CDR1 is LNHDA, CDR2 SQIVND, per germline (reference sequence). This CDR3 comprises 16 residues. CDR3 protein: CASNLGADSGANVLTF. The CDR3 DNA follows: TGTGCCAGTAACCTGGGGGCCGACTCTGGGGCCAACGTCCTGACTTTC.

This clone was counted a few times. This chain connects TRBV6-6 to TRBJ2-5; 12 bases line up with TRBD2. The CDR3 is 13 residues long. The germline V gene has CDR1 MNHNY and CDR2 SVGAGI (reference sequence). Trimming at V came to 9 bases and at J to 3 bases, leaving 2 bases not matched to a gene. CDR3 region: CASRTSGKETQYF. The CDR3 region has the DNA TGTGCCAGTCGGACTAGCGGGAAAGAGACCCAGTACTTC.

This chain links TRBV5-1 with TRBJ1-4; TRBD1 matches at 8 bases. With V trimmed by 5 bases and J by 8 bases, 11 bases remained unmatched. The CDR3 covers 15 residues. In germline, CDR1 is SGHRS, CDR2 YFSETQ. The DNA for the CDR3 is TGCGCCAGCAGTCGAATTGGACAGGGAGGCGAAAAACTGTTTTTT. Its protein is CASSRIGQGGEKLFF.

In this sample, this clone turned up once. The chain joins TRBV2 to TRBJ2-7, with 11 positions matching TRBD2. Germline CDR1 SNHLY, CDR2 FYNNEI. The V segment lost 6 bases and the J segment 3 bases; nucleotides outside the gene matches: 7. There are 15 residues in the CDR3. The CDR3 loop is CASSLGLADVYEQYF. The DNA of the CDR3 is TGTGCCAGCAGCCTGGGACTAGCGGACGTCTACGAGCAGTACTTC.

This clone was recorded once. The V call is TRBV7-9, the J call TRBJ2-7, with D possibly matching TRBD1 (6 bases). Germline V gene data show CDR1 as SEHNR and CDR2 as FQNEAQ (reference sequence). The V gene lost 5 bases and the J gene lost 0 bases, with 8 bases spanning the gap. CDR3 length: 13 amino acids. The CDR3 region is CASSRQDSYEQYF. In nucleotides, the CDR3 is TGTGCCAGCAGCCGACAGGACTCCTACGAGCAGTACTTC.

The genes are TRBV6-1 and TRBJ2-7; 7 nucleotides match TRBD2. CDR1 and CDR2 (germline): MNHNS, SASEGT. The junction had 4 bases not matched to a gene; V was cut back by 6 bases and J by 2 bases. This CDR3 region has 13 residues. CDR3 amino acids: CASRSSGAYEQYF. The DNA for the CDR3 is TGTGCCAGCAGGTCTAGCGGTGCCTACGAGCAGTACTTC.

This chain joins TRBV27 and TRBJ2-7; TRBD2 aligns across 8 bases. CDR3 length: 15 residues. Germline loops: CDR1 MNHEY, CDR2 SMNVEV (reference sequence). The ends lost 10 bases at V and 0 bases at J; junction bases unmatched: 11. CDR3 sequence (DNA): TGTGCCACCAAAGGGTCTAGCGGGTTCTCCTACGAGCAGTACTTC. Its translation is CATKGSSGFSYEQYF.

The rearrangement links TRBV5-1 to TRBJ2-2; 7 bases agree with TRBD2. CDR1 and CDR2 from the germline V gene are SGHRS and YFSETQ. Trimming removed 0 bases from V and 4 bases from J; junction bases left unmatched: 0. The length of the CDR3 is 14 residues. For the CDR3, the DNA is TGCGCCAGCAGCTTGGCGGGGGGCACCGGGGAGCTGTTTTTT. Protein sequence: CASSLAGGTGELFF.

The CDR3 is CASSVVAGRETDTQYF. Here the CDR3 DNA reads TGTGCCAGCAGCGTCGTAGCGGGAAGGGAGACAGATACGCAGTATTTT. V gene TRBV9 combines with J gene TRBJ2-3, with 8 bases fitting TRBD2. V lost 2 bases and J lost 3; bases outside the gene matches: 8. CDR1 and CDR2 from the germline V gene are SGDLS and YYNGEE. This CDR3 spans 16 amino acids. Together with reference TRBV9 and TRBJ2-3, the CDR3 gives the full variable domain: DSGVTQTPKHLITATGQRVTLRCSPRSGDLSVYWYQQSLDQGLQFLIQYYNGEERAKGNILERFSAQQFPDLHSELNLSSLELGDSALYFCASSVVAGRETDTQYFGPGTRLTVL.

The CDR3 nucleotides read TGCAGTGCTAGAGGGGTGGGAGGGCAGTACTTC. Protein: CSARGVGGQYF. This chain joins TRBV20-1 and TRBJ2-5, with 7 bases fitting TRBD2. CDR1 is DFQATT and CDR2 is SNEGSKA in the germline V gene (reference sequence). V was pared by 1 base and J by 11 bases, with 4 bases of the junction left unmatched. This CDR3 comprises 11 residues.

This chain connects TRBV7-9 to TRBJ2-3, with 11 bases lining up with TRBD2. The CDR3 is 16 residues long. CDR1 is SEHNR, CDR2 FQNEAQ, per germline (reference sequence). J gave up 1 base and V 5 bases, and 5 bases lay outside the gene matches. In nucleotides, the CDR3 is TGTGCCAGCAGCCTGGGACTAGCGGAACGCACAGATACGCAGTATTTT. Its protein is CASSLGLAERTDTQYF.

V usage is TRBV5-4 and J usage is TRBJ1-1; D is uncertain. Germline assignment: CDR1 SGHNT and CDR2 YYREEE (reference sequence). The CDR3 consists of 14 residues. Trimming took 4 bases from V and 0 from J, leaving 10 bases between them. In DNA, the CDR3 is TGTGCCAGCAGCCTACAGAACATGAACACTGAAGCTTTCTTT. Its translation: CASSLQNMNTEAFF.

This chain uses TRBV10-1 with TRBJ2-7; D is possibly TRBD2 (6 bases). The CDR3 covers 13 residues. Germline V gene lookup returns CDR1 WNHNN and CDR2 SYGVQD (reference sequence). Trimming cost V 8 bases and J 7 bases, with 18 bases left between them. Here the CDR3 DNA reads TGCGCCAGCGGGGAAGGAGGGGCTGGGGAGCAGTACTTC. Amino acids: CASGEGGAGEQYF.